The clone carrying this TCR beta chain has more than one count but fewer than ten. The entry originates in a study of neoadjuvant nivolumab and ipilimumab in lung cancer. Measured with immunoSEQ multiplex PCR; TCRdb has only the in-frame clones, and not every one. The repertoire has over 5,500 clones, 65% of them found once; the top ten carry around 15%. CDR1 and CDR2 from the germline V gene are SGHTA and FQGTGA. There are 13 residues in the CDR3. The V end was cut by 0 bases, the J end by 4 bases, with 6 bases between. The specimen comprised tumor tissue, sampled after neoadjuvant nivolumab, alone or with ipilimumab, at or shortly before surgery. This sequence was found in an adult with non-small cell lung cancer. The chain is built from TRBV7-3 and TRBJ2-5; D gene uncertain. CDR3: CASSLTSTETQYF. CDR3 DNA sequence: TGTGCCAGCAGCTTAACTAGCACAGAGACCCAGTACTTC.